These 17 T cell receptor beta chains came from one sample sequenced in a study of shared clonotypes between healthy human individuals. Clones were sequenced by immunoSEQ multiplex PCR, and TCRdb holds only the in-frame ones, with some missing. The repertoire holds hundreds of thousands of clones, roughly 96% seen once, with about 0.12% in the top ten. CD45RO-negative CD8 cells positively selected for CCR7 made up the naive population, which excluded terminally differentiated effector memory CD45RA+ cells. Sequencing was done on a sample of naive CD8+ T cells sorted from blood. These receptors originate from a woman in her twenties or thirties in good health.

This clone occurred once. The chain uses TRBV7-9 and TRBJ1-1; D ambiguous. Between the trimmed V and J ends, which lost 5 bases and 11 bases, there was a span of 18 bases. The CDR3 is made up of 13 amino acids. Per germline, CDR1 SEHNR and CDR2 FQNEAQ (reference sequence). The DNA for the CDR3 is TGTGCCAGCAGCCAAACCACATCCGAAGTGGCTTTCTTT. Translated: CASSQTTSEVAFF.

The chain joins TRBV5-1 to TRBJ2-7; possibly TRBD2 for D (5 bases). Germline V CDR1 and CDR2: SGHRS, YFSETQ. V was clipped by 4 bases and J by 2 bases, with 16 bases between them. CDR3 length equals 15 residues. The CDR3 here is CASSPRGTTPYEQYF. DNA for the CDR3: TGCGCCAGCAGCCCACGGGGTACCACCCCCTACGAGCAGTACTTC. The variable domain in full, with the rest retrieved from reference TRBV5-1 and TRBJ2-7, is KAGVTQTPRYLIKTRGQQVTLSCSPISGHRSVSWYQQTPGQGLQFLFEYFSETQRNKGNFPGRFSGRQFSNSRSEMNVSTLELGDSALYLCASSPRGTTPYEQYFGPGTRLTVT.

The chain has TRBV7-9 and TRBJ2-5; the match to TRBD2 covers 14 bases. Germline CDR1 is SEHNR and CDR2 is FQNEAQ (reference sequence). CDR3 length: 14 amino acids. Unmatched junction bases numbered 3, after V lost 9 bases and J lost 3 bases. The CDR3 region is CASTGLAGEETQYF. Here the CDR3 DNA reads TGTGCCAGTACGGGACTAGCGGGGGAAGAGACCCAGTACTTC.

The chain is built from TRBV2 and TRBJ2-3, with D possibly TRBD2 on 5 matching bases. CDR3 length: 15 residues. Germline assignment: CDR1 SNHLY and CDR2 FYNNEI. The ends were cut back, 2 bases at V and 0 bases at J, with 9 bases in the middle. This chain's CDR3 is CASSEYGGSTDTQYF. The CDR3 DNA reads as TGTGCCAGCAGTGAATATGGCGGGAGCACAGATACGCAGTATTTT.

V gene TRBV2 combines with J gene TRBJ2-2, with TRBD2 matching 9 bases. This CDR3 contains 14 residues. The V segment lost 5 bases and the J segment 5 bases; nucleotides outside the gene matches: 3. Germline V gene sequence: CDR1 SNHLY, CDR2 FYNNEI. The CDR3 protein is CASSLAGETGELFF. CDR3 nucleotides: TGTGCCAGCAGTTTAGCGGGAGAAACCGGGGAGCTGTTTTTT.

This chain joins TRBV19 and TRBJ2-5; 9 positions match TRBD1. In germline, CDR1 is LNHDA, CDR2 SQIVND (reference sequence). CDR3 length: 12 amino acids. Trimming cost V 10 bases and J 5 bases; bases outside gene matches: 5. CDR3 residues: CATRTGEETQYF. The CDR3 DNA reads TGTGCCACCCGGACAGGGGAGGAGACCCAGTACTTC.

The chain links TRBV4-1 to TRBJ1-1; TRBD1 matches 7 bases. The CDR3 loop spans 16 amino acids. J gave up 3 bases and V 0 bases, and 7 bases lay outside the gene matches. Germline-derived CDR1 and CDR2 are MGHRA and YSYEKL. The CDR3 sequence: CASSQDAGGAYTEAFF. Here the CDR3 DNA reads TGCGCCAGCAGCCAAGACGCAGGGGGGGCGTACACTGAAGCTTTCTTT.

The gene calls are TRBV14 and TRBJ2-5; D unresolved. The DNA end lines up better with TRBJ2-7; the J call may be wrong. Germline loops: CDR1 SGHDN, CDR2 FVKESK. The CDR3 is 12 residues long. The CDR3 DNA reads as TGTGCCAGCAGCGCCGGAAGTTACGAGCAGTACTTC. The encoded protein is CASSAGSYEQYF.

This clone showed up just once. In DNA form, the CDR3 reads TGTGCCAGCAGCTTAACTAGCTCCTCCTACAATGAGCAGTTCTTC. Its translation is CASSLTSSSYNEQFF. The chain links TRBV7-3 to TRBJ2-1; unclear D gene. CDR1 is SGHTA and CDR2 is FQGTGA in the germline V gene. The CDR3 length is 15 residues. Trimming took 0 bases from V and 0 from J, leaving 6 bases between them.

V usage is TRBV7-9 and J usage is TRBJ1-5; perhaps TRBD1 as D (6 bases). V lost 3 bases, J lost 6 bases, and 12 bases lay in between. CDR3 length: 14 amino acids. From germline, CDR1 is SEHNR and CDR2 FQNEAQ (reference sequence). CDR3 sequence reads: CASSLDSSLQPQHF. The CDR3 DNA reads TGTGCCAGCAGCTTGGACAGCTCACTTCAGCCCCAGCATTTT.

This chain connects TRBV11-2 to TRBJ2-7, with TRBD1 matching 11 bases. V lost 0 bases, J lost 3 bases, and 7 bases stayed unmatched. CDR3 length: 17 amino acids. Germline-derived CDR1 and CDR2 are SGHAT and FQNNGV. This CDR3 is CASSLDRVGTGGYEQYF. CDR3 DNA sequence: TGTGCCAGCAGCTTAGATCGCGTCGGGACAGGGGGCTACGAGCAGTACTTC.

This clone was seen a single time. The V and J genes are TRBV2 and TRBJ2-7; 9 bases line up with TRBD1. The CDR3 loop spans 12 amino acids. The V and J ends lost 8 bases and 2 bases, in that order; junction bases with no gene match: 1. Germline V gives CDR1 SNHLY, CDR2 FYNNEI. The CDR3 spells CASGQGTYEQYF. DNA of the CDR3: TGTGCCAGCGGACAGGGGACCTACGAGCAGTACTTC.

V gene TRBV6-1 combines with J gene TRBJ2-7; TRBD2 matches 13 bases. Trimming removed 0 bases from V and 12 bases from J; junction bases left unmatched: 5. Germline lookup yields CDR1 MNHNS and CDR2 SASEGT. The CDR3 contains 14 residues. The CDR3 sequence is CASSEAGLAGEVYF. The CDR3 coding sequence is TGTGCCAGCAGTGAAGCCGGACTAGCGGGAGAGGTGTACTTC.

This sequence joins TRBV30 and TRBJ2-1, with no clear D. Germline V gene data show CDR1 as GTSNPN and CDR2 as SVGIG (reference sequence). CDR3 length: 16 residues. V was clipped by 3 bases and J by 4 bases, with 19 bases between them. CDR3: CAWSLNYERQYNEQFF. As DNA, the CDR3 is TGTGCCTGGAGCCTCAACTATGAGCGACAATACAATGAGCAGTTCTTC.

The CDR3 coding sequence is TGTGCCAGCAGTGAATATTTGGGGGACGAGCAGTACTTC. It translates to CASSEYLGDEQYF. The chain joins TRBV25-1 to TRBJ2-7; D could derive from TRBD1 or TRBD2 (5 bases each). In germline, CDR1 is MGHDK, CDR2 SYGVNS. The V end lost 0 bases, the J end lost 5 bases, and 8 bases lay between the germline ends. This CDR3 is built from 13 residues.

This clone appeared once. The chain uses TRBV5-4 and TRBJ2-1, with D perhaps given as TRBD1 or TRBD2 (5 bases each). The V gene's germline CDR1 is SGHNT and CDR2 YYREEE (reference sequence). Trimming took 7 bases from V and 8 from J, leaving 16 bases between them. CDR3 length equals 13 residues. The CDR3 coding sequence is TGTGCCAGCTGGGACGCCCCAGGGCATGAGCAGTTCTTC. Encoded protein: CASWDAPGHEQFF.

The genes are TRBV28 and TRBJ1-1; D ambiguous. Germline values: CDR1 MDHEN, CDR2 SYDVKM. CDR3 size: 14 residues. With 3 bases removed from V and 1 base from J, the gap between germline ends came to 9 bases. The CDR3 is CASSFLEPNTEAFF. The CDR3, as DNA: TGTGCCAGCAGTTTCCTTGAACCGAACACTGAAGCTTTCTTT. The variable domain in full, with the rest retrieved from reference TRBV28 and TRBJ1-1, is DVKVTQSSRYLVKRTGEKVFLECVQDMDHENMFWYRQDPGLGLRLIYFSYDVKMKEKGDIPEGYSVSREKKERFSLILESASTNQTSMYLCASSFLEPNTEAFFGQGTRLTVV.